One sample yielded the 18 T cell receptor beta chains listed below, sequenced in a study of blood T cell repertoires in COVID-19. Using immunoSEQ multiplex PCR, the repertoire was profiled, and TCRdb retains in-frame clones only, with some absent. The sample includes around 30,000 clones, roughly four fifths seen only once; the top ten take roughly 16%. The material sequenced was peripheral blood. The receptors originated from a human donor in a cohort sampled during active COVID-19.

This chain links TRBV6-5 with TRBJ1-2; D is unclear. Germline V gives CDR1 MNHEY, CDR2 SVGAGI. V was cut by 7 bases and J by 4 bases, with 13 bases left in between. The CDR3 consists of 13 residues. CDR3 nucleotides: TGTGCCAGCATTCGGGGATACCGCTATGGCTACACCTTC. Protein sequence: CASIRGYRYGYTF.

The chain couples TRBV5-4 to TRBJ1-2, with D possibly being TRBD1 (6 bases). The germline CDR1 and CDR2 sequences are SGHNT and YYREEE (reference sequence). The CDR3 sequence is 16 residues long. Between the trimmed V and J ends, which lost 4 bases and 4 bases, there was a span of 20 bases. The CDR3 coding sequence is TGTGCCAGCAGCCGGCTGGGGGCAGGTCCGAGCTATGGCTACACCTTC. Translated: CASSRLGAGPSYGYTF.

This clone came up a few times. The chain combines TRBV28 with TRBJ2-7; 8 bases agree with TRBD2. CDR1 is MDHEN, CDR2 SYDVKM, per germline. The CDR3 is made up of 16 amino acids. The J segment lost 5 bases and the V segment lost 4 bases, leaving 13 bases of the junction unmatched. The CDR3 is CASSSPSSGGRNEQYF. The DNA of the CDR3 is TGTGCCAGCAGTTCACCCTCCTCTGGCGGGAGGAACGAGCAGTACTTC.

CDR3 amino acids: CASSSWDSTNYGYTF. CDR3 nucleotide sequence: TGTGCCAGCAGTTCCTGGGACAGTACTAACTATGGCTACACCTTC. The chain combines TRBV6-6 with TRBJ1-2; 7 nucleotides align to TRBD1. The CDR3 runs to 15 residues. The junction had 5 bases not matched to a gene; V was cut back by 4 bases and J by 0 bases. The V gene's germline CDR1 is MNHNY and CDR2 SVGAGI (reference sequence).

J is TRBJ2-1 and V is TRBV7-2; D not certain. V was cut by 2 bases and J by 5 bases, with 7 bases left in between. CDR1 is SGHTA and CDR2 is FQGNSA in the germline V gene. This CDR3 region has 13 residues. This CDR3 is CASSLMADNEQFF. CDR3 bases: TGTGCCAGCAGCTTAATGGCTGACAATGAGCAGTTCTTC.

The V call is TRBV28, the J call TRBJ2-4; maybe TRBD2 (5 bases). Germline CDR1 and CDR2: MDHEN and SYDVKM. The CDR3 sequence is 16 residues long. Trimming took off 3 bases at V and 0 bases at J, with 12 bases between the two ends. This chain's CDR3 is CASSFRRKLAKNIQYF. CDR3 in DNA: TGTGCCAGCAGTTTCCGGAGGAAGCTAGCCAAAAACATTCAGTACTTC.

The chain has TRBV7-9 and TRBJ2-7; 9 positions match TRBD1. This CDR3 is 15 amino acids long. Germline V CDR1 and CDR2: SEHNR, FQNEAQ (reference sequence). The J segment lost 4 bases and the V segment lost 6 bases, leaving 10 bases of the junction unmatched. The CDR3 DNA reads TGTGCCAGCAGTAATGGACAGGGGCGGTGGTACGAGCAGTACTTC. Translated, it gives CASSNGQGRWYEQYF.

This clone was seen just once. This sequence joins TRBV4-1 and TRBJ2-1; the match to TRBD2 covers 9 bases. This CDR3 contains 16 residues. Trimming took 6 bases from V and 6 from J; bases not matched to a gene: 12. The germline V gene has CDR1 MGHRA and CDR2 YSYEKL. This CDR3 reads CASRASGLAGFNEQFF. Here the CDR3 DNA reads TGCGCCAGCAGGGCATCAGGGCTAGCGGGATTCAATGAGCAGTTCTTC.

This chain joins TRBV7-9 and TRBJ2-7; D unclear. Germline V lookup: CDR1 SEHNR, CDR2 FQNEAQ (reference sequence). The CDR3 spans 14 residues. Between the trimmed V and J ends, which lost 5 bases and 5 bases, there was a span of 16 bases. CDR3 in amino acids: CASSPLGSGNEQYF. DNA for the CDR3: TGTGCCAGCAGCCCATTAGGATCGGGTAACGAGCAGTACTTC.

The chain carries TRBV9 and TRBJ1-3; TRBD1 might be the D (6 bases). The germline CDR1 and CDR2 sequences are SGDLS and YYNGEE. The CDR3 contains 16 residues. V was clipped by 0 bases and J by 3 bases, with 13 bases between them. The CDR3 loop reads CASSVGSPGVGNTIYF. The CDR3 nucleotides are TGTGCCAGCAGCGTAGGGTCTCCAGGGGTTGGAAACACCATATATTTT.

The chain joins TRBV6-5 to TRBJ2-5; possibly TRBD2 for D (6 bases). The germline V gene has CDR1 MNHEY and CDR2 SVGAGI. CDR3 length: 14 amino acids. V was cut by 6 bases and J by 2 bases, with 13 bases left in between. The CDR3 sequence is CASSPREPQETQYF. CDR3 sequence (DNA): TGTGCCAGCAGCCCACGGGAGCCGCAAGAGACCCAGTACTTC.

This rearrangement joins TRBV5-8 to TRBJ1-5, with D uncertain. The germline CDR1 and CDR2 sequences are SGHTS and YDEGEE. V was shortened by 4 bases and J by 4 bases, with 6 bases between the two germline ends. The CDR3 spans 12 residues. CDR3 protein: CASSPTNQPQHF. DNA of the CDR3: TGTGCCAGCAGCCCAACTAATCAGCCCCAGCATTTT.

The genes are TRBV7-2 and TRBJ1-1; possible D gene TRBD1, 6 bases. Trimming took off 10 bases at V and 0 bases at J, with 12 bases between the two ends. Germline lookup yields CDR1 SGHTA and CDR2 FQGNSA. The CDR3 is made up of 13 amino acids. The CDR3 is CAMGAFMNTEAFF. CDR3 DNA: TGTGCCATGGGGGCGTTCATGAACACTGAAGCTTTCTTT.

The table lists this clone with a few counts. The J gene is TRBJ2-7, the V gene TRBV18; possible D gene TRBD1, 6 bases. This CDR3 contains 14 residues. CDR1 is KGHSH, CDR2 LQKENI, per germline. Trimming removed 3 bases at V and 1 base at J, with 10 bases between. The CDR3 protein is CASSPTQGSYEQYF. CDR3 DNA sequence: TGTGCCAGCTCACCGACCCAGGGGTCCTACGAGCAGTACTTC.

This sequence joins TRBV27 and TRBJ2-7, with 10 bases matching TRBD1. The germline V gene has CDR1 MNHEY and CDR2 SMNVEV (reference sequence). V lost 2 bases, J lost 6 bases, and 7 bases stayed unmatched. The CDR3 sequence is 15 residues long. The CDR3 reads CASSLGQGGGFEQYF. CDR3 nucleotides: TGTGCCAGCAGTTTAGGACAGGGGGGCGGCTTCGAGCAGTACTTC.

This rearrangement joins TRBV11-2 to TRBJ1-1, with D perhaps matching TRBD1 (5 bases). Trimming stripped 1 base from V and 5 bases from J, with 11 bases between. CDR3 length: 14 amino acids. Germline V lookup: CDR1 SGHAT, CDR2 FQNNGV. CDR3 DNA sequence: TGTGCCAGCAGCTTAGTGGGCAAGGGGACTGAAGCTTTCTTT. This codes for CASSLVGKGTEAFF.

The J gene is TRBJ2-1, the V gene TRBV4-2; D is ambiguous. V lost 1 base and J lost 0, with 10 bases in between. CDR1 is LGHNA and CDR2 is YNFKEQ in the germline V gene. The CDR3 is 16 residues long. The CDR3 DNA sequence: TGTGCCAGCAGCCAAGGTCTCTTCAGCTCCTACAATGAGCAGTTCTTC. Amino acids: CASSQGLFSSYNEQFF.

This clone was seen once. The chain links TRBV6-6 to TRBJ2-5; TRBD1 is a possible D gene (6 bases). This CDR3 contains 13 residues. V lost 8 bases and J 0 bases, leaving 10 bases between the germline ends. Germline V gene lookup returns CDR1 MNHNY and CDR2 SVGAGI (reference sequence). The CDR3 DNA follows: TGTGCCAGCTTCTACAGGGACCAAGAGACCCAGTACTTC. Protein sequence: CASFYRDQETQYF.